Detailed here is one T cell receptor beta chain. These data belong to a study of blood T cell repertoires in COVID-19. This CDR3 region has 14 residues. Germline lookup yields CDR1 LNHDA and CDR2 SQIVND (reference sequence). V lost 4 bases and J lost 2, with 9 bases in between. Clones were sequenced by immunoSEQ multiplex PCR, and TCRdb holds only the in-frame ones, with some missing. The profile shows roughly 140,000 clones, around 85% of them singletons. The receptor was isolated from a man in his forties or fifties with acute or convalescent COVID-19. The material sequenced was peripheral blood. This chain joins TRBV19 and TRBJ1-5; TRBD1 might be the D (5 bases). CDR3 sequence: CASSTGGGNQPQHF. CDR3 DNA sequence: TGTGCCAGTAGTACCGGGGGAGGCAATCAGCCCCAGCATTTT.